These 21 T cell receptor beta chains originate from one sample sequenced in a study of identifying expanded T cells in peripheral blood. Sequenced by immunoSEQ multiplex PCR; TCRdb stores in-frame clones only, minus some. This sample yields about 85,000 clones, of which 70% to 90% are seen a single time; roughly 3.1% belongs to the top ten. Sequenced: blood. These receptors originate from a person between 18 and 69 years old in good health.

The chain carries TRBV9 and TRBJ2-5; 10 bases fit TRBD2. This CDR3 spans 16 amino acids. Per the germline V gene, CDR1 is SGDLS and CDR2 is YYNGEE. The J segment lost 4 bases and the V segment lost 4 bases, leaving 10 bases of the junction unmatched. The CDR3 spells CASSSSGSQTGETQYF. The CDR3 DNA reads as TGTGCCAGCAGCTCTAGCGGGAGTCAGACCGGAGAGACCCAGTACTTC.

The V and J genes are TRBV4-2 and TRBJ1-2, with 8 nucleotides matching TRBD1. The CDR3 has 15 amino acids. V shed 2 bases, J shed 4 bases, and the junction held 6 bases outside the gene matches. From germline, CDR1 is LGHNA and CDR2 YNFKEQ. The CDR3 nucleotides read TGTGCCAGCAGCCAAAGCCGACAGGGGAGCTATGGCTACACCTTC. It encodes CASSQSRQGSYGYTF.

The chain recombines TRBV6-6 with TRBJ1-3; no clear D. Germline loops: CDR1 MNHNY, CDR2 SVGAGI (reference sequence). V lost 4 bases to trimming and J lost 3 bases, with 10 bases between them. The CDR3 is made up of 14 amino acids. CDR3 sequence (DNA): TGTGCCAGCAGTTTCCGGGGAGGTGGAAACACCATATATTTT. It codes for CASSFRGGGNTIYF.

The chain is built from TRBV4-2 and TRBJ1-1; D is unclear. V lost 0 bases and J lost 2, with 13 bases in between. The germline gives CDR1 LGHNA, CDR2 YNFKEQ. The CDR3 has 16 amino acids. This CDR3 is CASSQDRPNLNTEAFF. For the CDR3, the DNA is TGTGCCAGCAGCCAAGATCGTCCCAACTTAAACACTGAAGCTTTCTTT.

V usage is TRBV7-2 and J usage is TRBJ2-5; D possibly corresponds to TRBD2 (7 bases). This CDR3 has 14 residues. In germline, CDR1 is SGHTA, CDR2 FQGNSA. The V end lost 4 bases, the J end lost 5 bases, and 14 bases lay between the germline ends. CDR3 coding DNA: TGTGCCAGCAGCTATCACAGGGAGGGGGAGACCCAGTACTTC. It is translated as CASSYHREGETQYF.

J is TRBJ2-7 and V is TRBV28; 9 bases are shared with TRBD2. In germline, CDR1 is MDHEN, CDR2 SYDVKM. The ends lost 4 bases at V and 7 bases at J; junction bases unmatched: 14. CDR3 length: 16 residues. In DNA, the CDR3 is TGTGCCAGCAGTTACTCGACGGGACTAGCTCTTTGGGAGCAGTACTTC. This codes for CASSYSTGLALWEQYF.

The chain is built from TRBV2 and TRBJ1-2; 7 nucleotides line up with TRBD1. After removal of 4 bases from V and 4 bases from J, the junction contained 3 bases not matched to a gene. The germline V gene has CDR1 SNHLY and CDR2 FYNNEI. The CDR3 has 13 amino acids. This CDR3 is CASSVEGAYGYTF. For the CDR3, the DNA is TGTGCCAGCAGTGTTGAGGGGGCCTATGGCTACACCTTC. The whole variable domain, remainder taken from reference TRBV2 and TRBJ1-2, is EPEVTQTPSHQVTQMGQEVILRCVPISNHLYFYWYRQILGQKVEFLVSFYNNEISEKSEIFDDQFSVERPDGSNFTLKIRSTKLEDSAMYFCASSVEGAYGYTFGSGTRLTVV.

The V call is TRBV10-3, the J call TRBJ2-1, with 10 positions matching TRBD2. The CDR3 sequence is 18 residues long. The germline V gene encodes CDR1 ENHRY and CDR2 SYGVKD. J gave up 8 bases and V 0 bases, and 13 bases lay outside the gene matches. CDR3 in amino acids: CAISESGRASGSRDEQFF. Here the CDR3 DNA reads TGTGCCATCAGTGAGTCTGGAAGGGCTAGCGGGAGTAGGGATGAGCAGTTCTTC.

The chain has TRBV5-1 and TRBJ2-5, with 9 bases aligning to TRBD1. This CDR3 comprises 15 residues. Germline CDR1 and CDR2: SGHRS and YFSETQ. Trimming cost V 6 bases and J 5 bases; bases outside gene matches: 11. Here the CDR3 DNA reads TGCGCCAGCAATTTAGGGACAGGGACGAGGGAGACCCAGTACTTC. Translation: CASNLGTGTRETQYF.

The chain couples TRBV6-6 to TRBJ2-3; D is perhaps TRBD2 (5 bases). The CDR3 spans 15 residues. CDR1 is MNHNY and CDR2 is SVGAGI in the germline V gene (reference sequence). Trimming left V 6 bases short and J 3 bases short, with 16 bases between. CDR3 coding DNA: TGTGCCAGCAGCTCGGCGGGTGGCTGGACAGATACGCAGTATTTT. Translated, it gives CASSSAGGWTDTQYF.

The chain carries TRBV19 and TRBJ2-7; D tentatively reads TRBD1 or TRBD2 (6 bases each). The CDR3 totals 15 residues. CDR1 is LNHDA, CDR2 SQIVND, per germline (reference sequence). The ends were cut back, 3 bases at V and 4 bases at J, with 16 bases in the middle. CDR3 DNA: TGTGCCAGTAGTATGGGGGCGGGATTCCTTTACGAGCAGTACTTC. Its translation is CASSMGAGFLYEQYF.

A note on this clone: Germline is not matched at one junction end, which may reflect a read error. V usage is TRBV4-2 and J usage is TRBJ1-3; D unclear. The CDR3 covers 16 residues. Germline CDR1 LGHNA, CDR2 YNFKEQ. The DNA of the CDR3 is TGTGCCGGCAGCCAAGATACCCAAGGGTTTGGAAACACCATATATTTT. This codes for CAGSQDTQGFGNTIYF.

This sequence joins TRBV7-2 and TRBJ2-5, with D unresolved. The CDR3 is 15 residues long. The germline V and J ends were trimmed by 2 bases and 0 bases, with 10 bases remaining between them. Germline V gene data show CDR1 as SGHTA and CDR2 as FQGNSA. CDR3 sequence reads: CASSLNTGNQETQYF. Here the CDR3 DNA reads TGTGCCAGCAGCTTAAATACGGGCAACCAAGAGACCCAGTACTTC.

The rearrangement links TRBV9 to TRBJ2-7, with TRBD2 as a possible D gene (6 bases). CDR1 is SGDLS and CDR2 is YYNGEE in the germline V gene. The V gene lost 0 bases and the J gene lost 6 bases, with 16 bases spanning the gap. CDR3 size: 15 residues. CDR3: CASSVASGDGAEQYF. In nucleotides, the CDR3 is TGTGCCAGCAGCGTAGCGTCGGGAGACGGTGCCGAGCAGTACTTC.

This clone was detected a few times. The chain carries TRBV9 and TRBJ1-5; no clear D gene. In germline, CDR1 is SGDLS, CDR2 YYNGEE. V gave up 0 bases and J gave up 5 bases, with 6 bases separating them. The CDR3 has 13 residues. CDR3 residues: CASSVEGYQPQHF. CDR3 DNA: TGTGCCAGCAGCGTAGAAGGTTATCAGCCCCAGCATTTT.

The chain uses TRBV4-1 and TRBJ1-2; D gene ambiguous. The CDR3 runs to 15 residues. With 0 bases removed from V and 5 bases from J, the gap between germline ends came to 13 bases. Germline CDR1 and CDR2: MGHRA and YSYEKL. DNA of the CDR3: TGCGCCAGCAGCCAAGATTATGCACAAGGGTATGGCTACACCTTC. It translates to CASSQDYAQGYGYTF.

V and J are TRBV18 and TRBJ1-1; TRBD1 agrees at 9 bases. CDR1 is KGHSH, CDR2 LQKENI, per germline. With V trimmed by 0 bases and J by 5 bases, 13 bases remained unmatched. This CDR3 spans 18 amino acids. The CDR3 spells CASSPPSPGTGTVTEAFF. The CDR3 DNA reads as TGTGCCAGCTCACCACCGAGTCCCGGGACAGGGACGGTAACTGAAGCTTTCTTT. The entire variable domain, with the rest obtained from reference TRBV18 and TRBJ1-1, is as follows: NAGVMQNPRHLVRRRGQEARLRCSPMKGHSHVYWYRQLPEEGLKFMVYLQKENIIDESGMPKERFSAEFPKEGPSILRIQQVVRGDSAAYFCASSPPSPGTGTVTEAFFGQGTRLTVV.

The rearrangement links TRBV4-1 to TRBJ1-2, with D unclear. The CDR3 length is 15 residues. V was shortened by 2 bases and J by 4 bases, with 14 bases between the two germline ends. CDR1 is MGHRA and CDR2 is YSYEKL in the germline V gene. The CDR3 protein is CASSQSEVRSYGYTF. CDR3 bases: TGCGCCAGCAGCCAAAGCGAGGTTAGAAGCTATGGCTACACCTTC.

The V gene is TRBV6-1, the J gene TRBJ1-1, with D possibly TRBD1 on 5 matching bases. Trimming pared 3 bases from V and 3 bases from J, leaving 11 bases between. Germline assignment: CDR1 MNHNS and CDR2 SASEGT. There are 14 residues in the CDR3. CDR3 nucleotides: TGTGCCAGCAGTGATTTCAGGGAGGACACTGAAGCTTTCTTT. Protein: CASSDFREDTEAFF.

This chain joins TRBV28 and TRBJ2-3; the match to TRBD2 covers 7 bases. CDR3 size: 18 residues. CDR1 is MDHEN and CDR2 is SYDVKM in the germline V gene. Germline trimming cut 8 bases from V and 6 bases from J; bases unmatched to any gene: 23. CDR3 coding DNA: TGTGCCAGCTGTCCCTCATGGGACTACGCTCGAATTCCTGATACGCAGTATTTT. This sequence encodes CASCPSWDYARIPDTQYF.

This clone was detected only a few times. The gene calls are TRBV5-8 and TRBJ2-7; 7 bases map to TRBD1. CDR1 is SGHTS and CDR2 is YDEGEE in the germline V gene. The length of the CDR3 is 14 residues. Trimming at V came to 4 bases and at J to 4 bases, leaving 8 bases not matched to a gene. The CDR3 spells CASSVKGAYYEQYF. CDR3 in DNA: TGTGCCAGCAGCGTAAAGGGGGCGTATTACGAGCAGTACTTC.